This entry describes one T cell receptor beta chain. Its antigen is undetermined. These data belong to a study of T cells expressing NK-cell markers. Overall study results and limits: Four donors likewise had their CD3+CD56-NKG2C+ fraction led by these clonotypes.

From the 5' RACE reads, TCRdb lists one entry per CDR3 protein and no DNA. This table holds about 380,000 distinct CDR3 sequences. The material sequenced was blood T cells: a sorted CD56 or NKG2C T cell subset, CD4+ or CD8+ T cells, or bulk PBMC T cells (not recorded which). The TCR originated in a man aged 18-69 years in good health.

This chain's CDR3 is CASSSTLPYEQYF. The V call is TRBV12-3 or TRBV12-4, the J call TRBJ2-7. The length of the CDR3 is 13 residues.